The 28 T cell receptor beta chains presented below share a single source sample, sequenced in a study of shared clonotypes between healthy human individuals. The method was immunoSEQ multiplex PCR; TCRdb's version includes in-frame clones alone and lacks a portion of them. This sample has approximately 600,000 clones, with around 95% found just once. Terminally differentiated effector memory CD45RA+ cells were excluded by CCR7 positive selection of CD45RO-negative cells. The sample comprised naive CD8+ T cells sorted from blood. The origin of the receptors is a woman aged 25 to 39 in good health.

The chain has TRBV9 and TRBJ2-1; the D gene is possibly TRBD2 (5 bases). CDR3 length: 16 amino acids. Trimming left V 4 bases short and J 0 bases short, with 14 bases between. Germline values: CDR1 SGDLS, CDR2 YYNGEE. The CDR3 loop is CASSPHSGSSYNEQFF. The CDR3 DNA reads TGTGCCAGCAGCCCCCACAGCGGAAGCTCCTACAATGAGCAGTTCTTC.

This chain joins TRBV19 and TRBJ2-1; TRBD2 matches at 10 bases. Germline-derived CDR1 and CDR2 are LNHDA and SQIVND (reference sequence). The J segment lost 5 bases and the V segment lost 8 bases, leaving 3 bases of the junction unmatched. The CDR3 covers 13 residues. CDR3: CASRLAGNNEQFF. The DNA of the CDR3 is TGTGCCAGTCGACTAGCGGGTAACAATGAGCAGTTCTTC.

V usage is TRBV5-1 and J usage is TRBJ2-7; 12 bases map to TRBD2. CDR3 length equals 16 residues. The V gene's germline CDR1 is SGHRS and CDR2 YFSETQ. Trimming removed 4 bases from V and 3 bases from J; junction bases left unmatched: 8. Written as DNA, the CDR3 is TGCGCCAGCAGCGTAAGGACTAGCGGGATCGGCTACGAGCAGTACTTC. Its translation: CASSVRTSGIGYEQYF.

Concerning this clone: This CDR3 is also generated by other DNA sequences in the sample. The chain couples TRBV7-9 to TRBJ2-7; tentative D call: TRBD1 (6 bases). With 4 bases removed from V and 3 bases from J, the gap between germline ends came to 10 bases. Looked up from germline, CDR1 is SEHNR and CDR2 is FQNEAQ (reference sequence). This CDR3 is 13 amino acids long. The CDR3 DNA is TGTGCCAGCAGCTGGACAGAGAGCTACGAGCAGTACTTC. Translated, it gives CASSWTESYEQYF.

The chain joins TRBV9 to TRBJ2-7; 10 bases line up with TRBD2. CDR3 length: 15 residues. In germline, CDR1 is SGDLS, CDR2 YYNGEE. Trimming at V came to 0 bases and at J to 5 bases, leaving 5 bases not matched to a gene. DNA of the CDR3: TGTGCCAGCAGCGTAGTGGCTAGCGGGAGAGACGAGCAGTACTTC. This gives the protein CASSVVASGRDEQYF.

V is TRBV13 and J is TRBJ2-7; D gene ambiguous. Per the germline V gene, CDR1 is PRHDT and CDR2 is FYEKMQ (reference sequence). Trimming pared 6 bases from V and 0 bases from J, leaving 3 bases between. The CDR3 has 11 amino acids. The CDR3 sequence is CASRDSYEQYF. The CDR3 bases are TGTGCCAGCAGAGACTCCTACGAGCAGTACTTC. Looking up the rest from reference TRBV13 and TRBJ2-7 gives the full variable domain: AAGVIQSPRHLIKEKRETATLKCYPIPRHDTVYWYQQGPGQDPQFLISFYEKMQSDKGSIPDRFSAQQFSDYHSELNMSSLELGDSALYFCASRDSYEQYFGPGTRLTVT.

This rearrangement joins TRBV27 to TRBJ2-3; 11 bases align to TRBD2. Germline trimming cut 0 bases from V and 4 bases from J; bases unmatched to any gene: 12. Germline CDR1 reads MNHEY; CDR2 reads SMNVEV (reference sequence). This CDR3 spans 19 amino acids. CDR3 amino acids: CASSLSVNLAGGFSDTQYF. The CDR3 DNA reads TGTGCCAGCAGTTTATCGGTTAACCTAGCGGGAGGATTTTCAGATACGCAGTATTTT.

The rearrangement links TRBV9 to TRBJ2-7; 12 positions agree with TRBD2. Looked up from germline, CDR1 is SGDLS and CDR2 is YYNGEE. The CDR3 contains 15 residues. V lost 4 bases, J lost 2 bases, and 4 bases stayed unmatched. The CDR3 here is CASSPRTSGTYEQYF. CDR3 DNA: TGTGCCAGCAGCCCACGGACTAGCGGGACCTACGAGCAGTACTTC.

The chain couples TRBV7-8 to TRBJ2-1, with TRBD1 matching over 7 bases. The germline CDR1 and CDR2 sequences are SGHVS and FQNEAQ. There are 16 residues in the CDR3. The trim removed 0 bases at V and 2 bases at J, leaving 4 bases unmatched. CDR3 in amino acids: CASSLAQDRPYNEQFF. CDR3 in DNA: TGTGCCAGCAGCTTAGCGCAGGACAGGCCCTACAATGAGCAGTTCTTC.

The chain links TRBV10-1 to TRBJ2-3, with TRBD2 matching 7 bases. Germline values: CDR1 WNHNN, CDR2 SYGVQD (reference sequence). V was pared by 0 bases and J by 2 bases, with 8 bases of the junction left unmatched. The CDR3 has 17 amino acids. The CDR3 DNA reads TGCGCCAGCAGTGAGTCTCGGGGGAGGGCCCCCACAGATACGCAGTATTTT. Its translation is CASSESRGRAPTDTQYF.

This chain joins TRBV2 and TRBJ2-1, with a possible D match to TRBD2 (5 bases). Germline CDR1 reads SNHLY; CDR2 reads FYNNEI. The V gene lost 7 bases and the J gene lost 5 bases, with 21 bases spanning the gap. The CDR3 is 16 residues long. CDR3: CASIEEDFDWDNEQFF. In DNA, the CDR3 is TGTGCCAGCATTGAGGAGGATTTTGATTGGGACAATGAGCAGTTCTTC.

DNA of the CDR3: TGTGCCAGCAGTTTAGTCTCGTGGCCCAGCACAGATACGCAGTATTTT. This encodes CASSLVSWPSTDTQYF. The rearrangement uses TRBV27 and TRBJ2-3; D gene unclear. The CDR3 has 16 residues. The V and J ends lost 2 bases and 0 bases respectively, with 12 bases between them. Germline loops: CDR1 MNHEY, CDR2 SMNVEV (reference sequence).

The chain employs TRBV7-9 and TRBJ2-2, with D possibly TRBD1 on 5 matching bases. In germline, CDR1 is SEHNR, CDR2 FQNEAQ (reference sequence). The length of the CDR3 is 18 residues. Trimming stripped 3 bases from V and 6 bases from J, with 23 bases between. The CDR3 DNA reads as TGTGCCAGCAGCTTCGGATCGAACTCCAGGGTACCCTCCGGGGAGCTGTTTTTT. It translates to CASSFGSNSRVPSGELFF.

V and J are TRBV2 and TRBJ2-3; D remains ambiguous. Trimming shortened V by 1 base and J by 11 bases, and 10 bases separated the two germline ends. CDR1 SNHLY and CDR2 FYNNEI come from the germline V gene. The CDR3 runs to 12 residues. The CDR3 coding sequence is TGTGCCAGCAGTGAAGTGCCTGAGCGGCAGTATTTT. Protein product: CASSEVPERQYF.

The V and J genes are TRBV4-1 and TRBJ2-5; 7 nucleotides align to TRBD2. The V and J ends lost 4 bases and 4 bases, in that order; junction bases with no gene match: 3. Germline CDR1 and CDR2: MGHRA and YSYEKL. The CDR3 length is 13 residues. CDR3 coding DNA: TGCGCCAGCAGCCGACTAGCCGGAGAGACCCAGTACTTC. This gives the protein CASSRLAGETQYF.

The chain couples TRBV2 to TRBJ2-1, with D possibly matching TRBD2 (5 bases). V lost 2 bases and J 3 bases, leaving 14 bases between the germline ends. Germline CDR1 is SNHLY and CDR2 is FYNNEI. This CDR3 has 16 residues. This CDR3 is CASSEMPPGGYNEQFF. CDR3 coding DNA: TGTGCCAGCAGTGAAATGCCCCCAGGAGGCTACAATGAGCAGTTCTTC.

The rearrangement uses TRBV4-1 and TRBJ2-3; D unresolved. Germline V gene data show CDR1 as MGHRA and CDR2 as YSYEKL. Trimming took 0 bases from V and 0 from J, leaving 7 bases between them. The length of the CDR3 is 15 residues. The CDR3 reads CASSQDSISTDTQYF. CDR3 in DNA: TGCGCCAGCAGCCAAGACTCGATTAGCACAGATACGCAGTATTTT.

This chain connects TRBV5-5 to TRBJ1-1; D unclear. This CDR3 is built from 13 residues. Germline CDR1 SGHKS, CDR2 YYEKEE (reference sequence). The germline V and J ends were trimmed by 0 bases and 2 bases, with 5 bases remaining between them. The CDR3 DNA reads as TGTGCCAGCAGCTTGGACAGTAACACTGAAGCTTTCTTT. As protein: CASSLDSNTEAFF.

In its sample, this clone was seen once. This sample includes further DNA sequences coding for the same CDR3. The V call is TRBV9, the J call TRBJ2-2; D ambiguous. This CDR3 is 13 amino acids long. Trimming left V 0 bases short and J 4 bases short, with 4 bases between. Germline CDR1 reads SGDLS; CDR2 reads YYNGEE. This CDR3 is CASSVGSTGELFF. CDR3 bases: TGTGCCAGCAGCGTAGGGTCCACCGGGGAGCTGTTTTTT.

The chain has TRBV27 and TRBJ2-2; tentative D call: TRBD1 (5 bases). The V end was cut by 5 bases, the J end by 2 bases, with 9 bases between. Germline CDR1 and CDR2: MNHEY and SMNVEV (reference sequence). CDR3 length: 14 residues. The CDR3 bases are TGTGCCAGCAGTGCCAGGGTTAACACCGGGGAGCTGTTTTTT. Its translation: CASSARVNTGELFF.

The chain joins TRBV9 to TRBJ1-3; a weak D match, TRBD1 (6 bases). The CDR3 length is 12 residues. From germline, CDR1 is SGDLS and CDR2 YYNGEE. Trimming shortened V by 7 bases and J by 3 bases, and 8 bases separated the two germline ends. Here the CDR3 DNA reads TGTGCCAGCGGGGGCGATGGAAACACCATATATTTT. Translated, it gives CASGGDGNTIYF.

This chain links TRBV19 with TRBJ2-1; TRBD2 matches 7 bases. Germline CDR1 is LNHDA and CDR2 is SQIVND (reference sequence). With V trimmed by 7 bases and J by 1 base, 4 bases remained unmatched. The CDR3 is 14 amino acids. The CDR3 region is CASKTSRSYNEQFF. For the CDR3, the DNA is TGTGCCAGTAAGACTAGCCGATCCTACAATGAGCAGTTCTTC.

This clone was picked up one time. V usage is TRBV5-6 and J usage is TRBJ2-7, with a possible D match to TRBD2 (6 bases). CDR1 and CDR2 (germline): SGHDT, YYEEEE. Trimming removed 3 bases from V and 6 bases from J, with 19 bases in between. The CDR3 loop spans 15 amino acids. The CDR3: CASSSPGLQSGEQYF. The DNA of the CDR3 is TGTGCCAGCAGCTCTCCGGGACTCCAATCAGGCGAGCAGTACTTC. Complete variable domain (other parts from reference TRBV5-6 and TRBJ2-7): DAGVTQSPTHLIKTRGQQVTLRCSPKSGHDTVSWYQQALGQGPQFIFQYYEEEERQRGNFPDRFSGHQFPNYSSELNVNALLLGDSALYLCASSSPGLQSGEQYFGPGTRLTVT.

The genes are TRBV7-7 and TRBJ2-1; D not resolved. The CDR3 length is 13 residues. Looked up from germline, CDR1 is SSHAT and CDR2 is FNYEAQ (reference sequence). Trimming left V 2 bases short and J 7 bases short, with 9 bases between. CDR3 amino acids: CASSLSDWNEQFF. The CDR3 region has the DNA TGTGCCAGCAGCTTAAGTGATTGGAATGAGCAGTTCTTC.

The CDR3 DNA sequence: TGTGCCAGCAGCCCCGGGACTAGCGGAGGCTACGAGCAGTACTTC. It yields the protein CASSPGTSGGYEQYF. The chain employs TRBV11-2 and TRBJ2-7; 11 bases are a match to TRBD2. V was pared by 5 bases and J by 3 bases, with 6 bases of the junction left unmatched. CDR3 length: 15 amino acids. Germline V gene data show CDR1 as SGHAT and CDR2 as FQNNGV.

The CDR3 loop reads CASSFKTGSTDTQYF. The CDR3 DNA sequence: TGCGCCAGCAGCTTTAAAACAGGGAGCACAGATACGCAGTATTTT. The chain combines TRBV4-1 with TRBJ2-3, with D perhaps matching TRBD1 (6 bases). There are 15 residues in the CDR3. Germline CDR1 is MGHRA and CDR2 is YSYEKL. The V end was cut by 5 bases, the J end by 0 bases, with 12 bases between.

This clone was recorded once. The chain recombines TRBV28 with TRBJ1-5; D is possibly TRBD1 (5 bases). V was shortened by 9 bases and J by 0 bases, with 12 bases between the two germline ends. Germline loops: CDR1 MDHEN, CDR2 SYDVKM. The CDR3 has 14 amino acids. The CDR3: CASYRGYSNQPQHF. The CDR3 DNA reads as TGTGCCAGTTACCGGGGGTATAGCAATCAGCCCCAGCATTTT.

This chain links TRBV15 with TRBJ1-3; D gene uncertain. The length of the CDR3 is 13 residues. The V gene lost 8 bases and the J gene lost 0 bases, with 8 bases spanning the gap. Germline assignment: CDR1 LNHNV and CDR2 YYDKDF (reference sequence). The CDR3 region has the DNA TGTGCCACCTTGGACGACTCTGGAAACACCATATATTTT. It codes for CATLDDSGNTIYF.